These 9 T cell receptor beta chains were all obtained from the same sample, sequenced in a study of T cells in Graves' hyperthyroidism and ophthalmopathy. Template material for amplifying TCR beta CDR3 regions consisted of RNA transcripts. TCR CDR3 underwent first-round RT-PCR with the HTBI primer set. MiXCR was run by TCRdb on the multiplex PCR reads, yielding one entry per CDR3 protein. The sample has around 100,000 distinct CDR3 sequences; 45% to 50% are singletons. The sample was blood. These receptors all come from a man aged 35 to 55 with Graves' hyperthyroidism.

J is TRBJ2-1 and V is TRBV24-1; TRBD2 aligns across 11 bases. Germline values: CDR1 KGHDR, CDR2 SFDVKD. The CDR3 consists of 16 residues. Germline trimming cut 0 bases from V and 4 bases from J; bases unmatched to any gene: 1. DNA for the CDR3: TGTGCCACCAGTGATTTGTCTAGCGGGGGGTACAATGAGCAGTTCTTC. The encoded protein is CATSDLSSGGYNEQFF.

V is TRBV20-1 and J is TRBJ1-1, with TRBD1 as a possible D gene (6 bases). The length of the CDR3 is 15 residues. Looked up from germline, CDR1 is DFQATT and CDR2 is SNEGSKA (reference sequence). V lost 6 bases to trimming and J lost 5 bases, with 22 bases between them. CDR3 DNA: TGCAGTGCCCCTCGGGGGGCGGGGTTGGGGACTGAAGCTTTCTTT. Residues: CSAPRGAGLGTEAFF.

This clonotype has at least ten counts. The rearrangement links TRBV11-3 to TRBJ2-1; 12 nucleotides agree with TRBD2. Germline values: CDR1 SGHNT, CDR2 YENEEA. V was pared by 3 bases and J by 3 bases, with 9 bases of the junction left unmatched. The CDR3 length is 18 residues. The CDR3 nucleotides are TGTGCCAGCAGCTTCCGGGATCTAGCGGGAGGGAACTACAATGAGCAGTTCTTC. Translating it yields CASSFRDLAGGNYNEQFF.

V is TRBV7-9 and J is TRBJ1-1; TRBD1 is a possible D gene (5 bases). The CDR3 sequence is 15 residues long. The V gene's germline CDR1 is SEHNR and CDR2 FQNEAQ (reference sequence). Trimming stripped 6 bases from V and 3 bases from J, with 17 bases between. In DNA, the CDR3 is TGTGCCAGCAGGTTCTTGGGGGTGGAGGACACTGAAGCTTTCTTT. It specifies CASRFLGVEDTEAFF.

The chain's CDR3 is CASRQGEGLDEQFF. The CDR3 nucleotides are TGTGCCAGCAGACAGGGGGAGGGCCTGGATGAGCAGTTCTTC. The genes are TRBV2 and TRBJ2-1, with D possibly matching TRBD1 (8 bases). Germline CDR1 reads SNHLY; CDR2 reads FYNNEI. This CDR3 is 14 amino acids long. The V gene lost 6 bases and the J gene lost 8 bases, with 17 bases spanning the gap.

On this clonotype itself: The junction and the germline gene differ at one end; a read error may be behind it. The J gene is TRBJ2-1, the V gene TRBV19; D not certain. CDR1 and CDR2 (germline): LNHDA, SQIVND (reference sequence). The CDR3 extends over 15 amino acids. CDR3 region: CDSSKVQSSYNEQFF. The CDR3 DNA sequence: TGTGACAGTAGCAAGGTGCAGAGCTCCTACAATGAGCAGTTCTTC.

This chain connects TRBV7-9 to TRBJ1-6; the match to TRBD1 covers 9 bases. Trimming removed 4 bases from V and 10 bases from J; junction bases left unmatched: 8. The CDR3 has 15 residues. CDR1 is SEHNR, CDR2 FQNEAQ, per germline (reference sequence). The CDR3 nucleotides are TGTGCCAGCAGCTACCACGGGACAGGGTTGTCACCCCTCCACTTT. Translated, it gives CASSYHGTGLSPLHF. Complete variable domain (other parts from reference TRBV7-9 and TRBJ1-6): DTGVSQNPRHKITKRGQNVTFRCDPISEHNRLYWYRQTLGQGPEFLTYFQNEAQLEKSRLLSDRFSAERPKGSFSTLEIQRTEQGDSAMYLCASSYHGTGLSPLHFGNGTRLTVT.

In this sample, this clonotype turned up many times. The chain has TRBV4-2 and TRBJ2-7, with 7 bases aligning to TRBD1. This CDR3 is built from 14 residues. V dropped 1 base and J dropped 2; count of bases not matched to a gene: 2. Germline V gene data show CDR1 as LGHNA and CDR2 as YNFKEQ. CDR3 nucleotide sequence: TGTGCCAGCAGCCAAGGACAGGGTACCTACGAGCAGTACTTC. This encodes CASSQGQGTYEQYF.

To note about this clonotype: Just one base apart from a much larger clone, this may be a read error. The chain carries TRBV10-3 and TRBJ2-7; possibly TRBD1 for D (6 bases). The CDR3 contains 16 residues. CDR1 ENHRY and CDR2 SYGVKD come from the germline V gene. CDR3 DNA sequence: TGTGCCAGCAGTGAAGCGCTTGGGGGCCCCCTCTACGAGCAGTGCTTC. This encodes CASSEALGGPLYEQCF.